This T cell receptor beta chain emerged from a study of blood T cell repertoires in COVID-19. Study context: The United States, Italy and Spain were the sources of the acute and convalescent COVID-19 samples. Sources were T cells, B-cell-depleted T cells, or PBMCs; the material itself was cDNA or gDNA.

Original methodology: Estimates of nucleated cell counts were drawn from the amplification of reference gene primers. Repertoires were generated with immunoSEQ multiplex PCR, while TCRdb's copy carries only in-frame clones and drops some. From that table come the V and J calls and clone size; the DNA was used to work out D and trimming. Of approximately 170,000 clones listed, 88% are singletons. Germline loops: CDR1 SGHRS, CDR2 YFSETQ. V dropped 4 bases and J dropped 0 bases, with 10 bases sitting between them. The CDR3 extends over 15 amino acids. Material for sequencing was peripheral blood. The receptor's source is a man in his fifties or sixties with acute or convalescent COVID-19. The chain carries TRBV5-1 and TRBJ2-2, with D possibly matching TRBD2 (6 bases). CDR3 DNA: TGCGCCAGCAGCCCCGGGACTCCGAACACCGGGGAGCTGTTTTTT. Residues: CASSPGTPNTGELFF.